What follows are 14 T cell receptor beta chains derived from one specimen sequenced in a study of blood T cell repertoires in COVID-19. This table comes from immunoSEQ multiplex PCR, and its TCRdb copy is limited to in-frame clones, with some not included. The sample yields 30,000 to 45,000 clones, approximately 86% seen once. Sequenced material: peripheral blood. The receptors were gathered from a human donor in a cohort sampled during active COVID-19.

This chain uses TRBV27 with TRBJ1-6, with TRBD1 matching over 10 bases. The J segment lost 10 bases and the V segment lost 3 bases, leaving 9 bases of the junction unmatched. The CDR3 spans 16 residues. CDR1 MNHEY and CDR2 SMNVEV come from the germline V gene (reference sequence). The CDR3 loop is CASSLFIGTGASPLHF. For the CDR3, the DNA is TGTGCCAGCAGTTTGTTTATAGGGACAGGGGCCTCACCCCTCCACTTT.

This chain links TRBV19 with TRBJ1-5; the match to TRBD1 covers 8 bases. CDR3 length: 19 residues. Trimming took 5 bases from V and 6 from J; bases not matched to a gene: 21. CDR1 and CDR2 (germline): LNHDA, SQIVND (reference sequence). Here the CDR3 DNA reads TGTGCCAGTAGTCCCCCCCTGAGGGCAGGGGGCGGAGGGAGTCAGCCCCAGCATTTT. Protein sequence: CASSPPLRAGGGGSQPQHF.

The chain is built from TRBV5-6 and TRBJ2-7, with 7 positions matching TRBD2. The CDR3 is 14 amino acids. V was pared by 7 bases and J by 2 bases, with 9 bases of the junction left unmatched. Germline V gene sequence: CDR1 SGHDT, CDR2 YYEEEE. CDR3 residues: CASHSGVLPYEQYF. The CDR3 DNA sequence: TGTGCCAGCCACAGCGGGGTTCTGCCCTACGAGCAGTACTTC.

The chain's CDR3 is CASRPGGGQKQPQHF. CDR3 nucleotide sequence: TGTGCCAGCCGACCGGGAGGGGGACAGAAACAGCCCCAGCATTTT. The chain carries TRBV5-8 and TRBJ1-5; 7 bases are a match to TRBD1. Unmatched junction bases numbered 14, after V lost 7 bases and J lost 7 bases. The CDR3 totals 15 residues. Germline CDR1 and CDR2: SGHTS and YDEGEE.

The chain has TRBV11-1 and TRBJ2-2; tentatively, D is TRBD1 (5 bases). There are 14 residues in the CDR3. Deletions cut 3 bases from V and 3 bases from J, with 8 bases between. Germline V gene data show CDR1 as SGHAT and CDR2 as FQDESV (reference sequence). DNA of the CDR3: TGTGCCAGCAGCTTCAAGACAGACACCGGGGAGCTGTTTTTT. Its translation: CASSFKTDTGELFF.

V is TRBV9 and J is TRBJ1-4; D is ambiguous. The CDR3 covers 16 residues. CDR1 SGDLS and CDR2 YYNGEE come from the germline V gene. The V end was cut by 0 bases, the J end by 3 bases, with 12 bases between. The CDR3 DNA reads TGTGCCAGCAGCGTAGGGATGAGGGAGGCTAATGAAAAACTGTTTTTT. Residues: CASSVGMREANEKLFF.

About this clone itself: A clone one base away is much larger, so this may be a read error. The sample contains more than one DNA sequence encoding this CDR3. The chain recombines TRBV6-1 with TRBJ1-3, with a tentative D call TRBD1 (5 bases). CDR1 MNHNS and CDR2 SASEGT come from the germline V gene. Deletions cut 1 base from V and 0 bases from J, with 7 bases between. The CDR3 is 15 residues long. This CDR3 is CASSEDRNSGNTIYF. The DNA of the CDR3 is TGTGCCAGCAGTGAAGACAGGAACTCTGGAAACACCATATATTTT.

The genes are TRBV6-5 and TRBJ1-4; 9 bases match TRBD1. This CDR3 is 15 amino acids long. V dropped 4 bases and J dropped 7; count of bases not matched to a gene: 7. CDR1 MNHEY and CDR2 SVGAGI come from the germline V gene. Written as DNA, the CDR3 is TGTGCCAGCAGTTTGTCCGGGACAGGGCGTGAAAAACTGTTTTTT. This sequence encodes CASSLSGTGREKLFF.

V usage is TRBV7-9 and J usage is TRBJ2-3, with 13 bases that match TRBD2. The CDR3 spans 16 residues. V lost 5 bases, J lost 3 bases, and 5 bases stayed unmatched. Germline CDR1 reads SEHNR; CDR2 reads FQNEAQ (reference sequence). CDR3 protein: CASSPGTSGETDTQYF. The DNA for the CDR3 is TGTGCCAGCAGCCCAGGGACTAGCGGGGAGACAGATACGCAGTATTTT. Full variable domain (rest looked up from reference TRBV7-9 and TRBJ2-3): DTGVSQNPRHKITKRGQNVTFRCDPISEHNRLYWYRQTLGQGPEFLTYFQNEAQLEKSRLLSDRFSAERPKGSFSTLEIQRTEQGDSAMYLCASSPGTSGETDTQYFGPGTRLTVL.

This chain connects TRBV4-3 to TRBJ2-7; 7 bases agree with TRBD2. The germline V gene has CDR1 LGHNA and CDR2 YSLEER. The junction had 8 bases not matched to a gene; V was cut back by 0 bases and J by 3 bases. This CDR3 contains 16 residues. The CDR3 sequence is CASSQDRGGGVYEQYF. DNA of the CDR3: TGCGCCAGCAGCCAAGATAGGGGCGGGGGAGTCTACGAGCAGTACTTC.

This clone was seen once. The rearrangement links TRBV7-2 to TRBJ2-7; 9 positions agree with TRBD1. Germline assignment: CDR1 SGHTA and CDR2 FQGNSA. The CDR3 consists of 14 residues. V trimming: 5 bases; J trimming: 5 bases; junction bases outside the gene matches: 7. The CDR3 coding sequence is TGTGCCAGCAGCAAGGACAGGGGCAGCCACGAGCAGTACTTC. Protein product: CASSKDRGSHEQYF.

The chain has TRBV18 and TRBJ2-2; possible D gene TRBD1, 6 bases. Germline CDR1 is KGHSH and CDR2 is LQKENI. V was cut by 3 bases and J by 0 bases, with 11 bases left in between. The CDR3 has 16 residues. The CDR3 sequence is CASSPMDSSNTGELFF. DNA for the CDR3: TGTGCCAGCTCACCCATGGACAGCTCGAACACCGGGGAGCTGTTTTTT.

The chain couples TRBV27 to TRBJ1-6; D might be TRBD1 (5 bases). The CDR3 runs to 14 residues. The germline CDR1 and CDR2 sequences are MNHEY and SMNVEV (reference sequence). The V gene lost 6 bases and the J gene lost 8 bases, with 14 bases spanning the gap. CDR3 bases: TGTGCCAGCAGCCCGACCGGGGGTTATTCACCCCTCCACTTT. This codes for CASSPTGGYSPLHF.

V and J are TRBV5-1 and TRBJ2-2, with D possibly being TRBD2 (7 bases). Per germline, CDR1 SGHRS and CDR2 YFSETQ. The CDR3 extends over 17 amino acids. Between the trimmed V and J ends, which lost 3 bases and 0 bases, there was a span of 15 bases. CDR3 sequence: CASSSLVGGANTGELFF. CDR3 coding DNA: TGCGCCAGCAGCTCCCTGGTAGGGGGGGCGAACACCGGGGAGCTGTTTTTT.